This T cell receptor (beta chain) was observed in a study of blood T cell repertoires in COVID-19. The wider study: The United States, Italy and Spain were the sources of the acute and convalescent COVID-19 samples.

The Seattle site enrolled patients during active infection and followed them longitudinally. The authors' processing: By means of reference gene primer amplification, nucleated cell counts were estimated. Libraries were prepared by immunoSEQ multiplex PCR; TCRdb keeps only in-frame clonotypes and omits some of them. The V and J calls and clone size were taken over from that table, and D and trimming were inferred from the DNA. The sample lists some 200,000 clones; around four fifths were seen once. In this sample, this clone turned up once. Trimming took 3 bases from V and 1 from J, leaving 13 bases between them. There are 16 residues in the CDR3. CDR1 and CDR2 (germline): KGHSH, LQKENI.

This chain uses TRBV18 with TRBJ2-1; D not resolved. The source is a woman aged 65 to 85 with COVID-19, enrolled during active disease. The specimen sequenced was peripheral blood. CDR3 nucleotides: TGTGCCAGCTCACCTCCGGTCCCGCCTTCCTACAATGAGCAGTTCTTC. Its translation: CASSPPVPPSYNEQFF.